One sample yielded the 27 T cell receptor beta chains listed below, sequenced in a study of blood T cell repertoires in COVID-19. Clones were sequenced by immunoSEQ multiplex PCR, and TCRdb holds only the in-frame ones, with some missing. The repertoire holds just over 650,000 clones, with just under 90% as singletons. Sequenced: peripheral blood. Receptors originate from a woman between 18 and 29 years old with acute or convalescent COVID-19.

This sequence joins TRBV6-6 and TRBJ2-7; 7 bases fit TRBD1. J was trimmed by 2 bases and V by 0 bases; bases with no gene match: 4. The CDR3 is 15 residues long. Germline assignment: CDR1 MNHNY and CDR2 SVGAGI (reference sequence). The CDR3 region is CASSYSGQAPYEQYF. CDR3 coding DNA: TGTGCCAGCAGTTACTCCGGACAGGCCCCCTACGAGCAGTACTTC.

This clone was seen a single time. V and J are TRBV7-9 and TRBJ1-2, with D tentatively TRBD1 (5 bases). The V and J ends lost 1 base and 3 bases respectively, with 6 bases between them. The CDR3 sequence is 13 residues long. Germline V gives CDR1 SEHNR, CDR2 FQNEAQ (reference sequence). Here the CDR3 reads CASSLGGHYGYTF. CDR3 bases: TGTGCCAGCAGCTTAGGGGGCCACTATGGCTACACCTTC. Supplemented by reference TRBV7-9 and TRBJ1-2, the full variable domain reads DTGVSQNPRHKITKRGQNVTFRCDPISEHNRLYWYRQTLGQGPEFLTYFQNEAQLEKSRLLSDRFSAERPKGSFSTLEIQRTEQGDSAMYLCASSLGGHYGYTFGSGTRLTVV.

The chain couples TRBV5-1 to TRBJ2-1; D is possibly TRBD2 (5 bases). Germline values: CDR1 SGHRS, CDR2 YFSETQ. V lost 4 bases, J lost 0 bases, and 20 bases lay in between. This CDR3 region has 18 residues. DNA of the CDR3: TGCGCCAGCAGCACCTACAGCGGCCAGTCGAGCTCCTACAATGAGCAGTTCTTC. Protein: CASSTYSGQSSSYNEQFF.

The V gene is TRBV6-5, the J gene TRBJ1-2; no clear D. The germline CDR1 and CDR2 sequences are MNHEY and SVGAGI. The V gene lost 6 bases and the J gene lost 5 bases, with 13 bases spanning the gap. The CDR3 covers 13 residues. CDR3 nucleotides: TGTGCCAGCAGATTAGCTTTCCCTTATGGCTACACCTTC. Its protein product is CASRLAFPYGYTF.

The chain carries TRBV9 and TRBJ2-3; possible D gene TRBD1, 5 bases. V gave up 2 bases and J gave up 5 bases, with 9 bases separating them. The CDR3 sequence is 13 residues long. Germline values: CDR1 SGDLS, CDR2 YYNGEE. CDR3 in amino acids: CASSVGLQDTQYF. CDR3 DNA sequence: TGTGCCAGCAGCGTGGGGCTTCAAGATACGCAGTATTTT. The full variable domain, with the rest looked up from reference TRBV9 and TRBJ2-3, is DSGVTQTPKHLITATGQRVTLRCSPRSGDLSVYWYQQSLDQGLQFLIQYYNGEERAKGNILERFSAQQFPDLHSELNLSSLELGDSALYFCASSVGLQDTQYFGPGTRLTVL.

The chain is built from TRBV6-5 and TRBJ1-2; possible D gene TRBD1, 6 bases. Trimming left V 3 bases short and J 8 bases short, with 10 bases between. The CDR3 has 12 amino acids. CDR1 and CDR2 (germline): MNHEY, SVGAGI. DNA for the CDR3: TGTGCCAGCAGTTATTCAGGGGAAGGCTACACCTTC. Translation gives CASSYSGEGYTF.

This rearrangement joins TRBV6-6 to TRBJ1-2, with 8 positions matching TRBD1. V shed 2 bases, J shed 6 bases, and the junction held 5 bases outside the gene matches. This CDR3 region has 14 residues. Germline-derived CDR1 and CDR2 are MNHNY and SVGAGI (reference sequence). The CDR3: CASSYPGQGDGYTF. For the CDR3, the DNA is TGTGCCAGCAGTTACCCAGGACAGGGTGATGGCTACACCTTC.

This chain joins TRBV6-5 and TRBJ2-1; the match to TRBD2 covers 8 bases. V lost 0 bases to trimming and J lost 9 bases; unmatched junction nucleotides: 7. There are 15 residues in the CDR3. Germline loops: CDR1 MNHEY, CDR2 SVGAGI. The CDR3 coding sequence is TGTGCCAGCAGTTACTCGACCGCGGGGGGCGGTGAGCAGTTCTTC. This codes for CASSYSTAGGGEQFF.

The chain is built from TRBV30 and TRBJ1-1; D gene ambiguous. There are 14 residues in the CDR3. CDR1 is GTSNPN and CDR2 is SVGIG in the germline V gene (reference sequence). V was pared by 4 bases and J by 0 bases, with 12 bases between. The CDR3 DNA reads TGTGCCTGGAAGCGGTCGGTTCTGAACACTGAAGCTTTCTTT. Translating gives CAWKRSVLNTEAFF.

The J gene is TRBJ2-1, the V gene TRBV21-1; the table calls TRBD1, which could not be checked here. TRBV21-1 is flagged as a pseudogene. The CDR3 spans 15 residues. The CDR3 nucleotides read TGTGCCAGCAGGGACCGGGACAGGGGCCCAGATGAGCAGTTCTTC. Amino acids: CASRDRDRGPDEQFF.

Concerning this clone: Other DNA sequences in this specimen translate into the identical CDR3. The chain joins TRBV2 to TRBJ2-2; the match to TRBD2 covers 8 bases. CDR3 length: 13 amino acids. V trimming: 6 bases; J trimming: 5 bases; junction bases outside the gene matches: 2. The germline V gene encodes CDR1 SNHLY and CDR2 FYNNEI. The CDR3 sequence is CASRTGGTGELFF. Written as DNA, the CDR3 is TGTGCCAGCAGAACGGGGGGGACCGGGGAGCTGTTTTTT.

This clone occurred once. The CDR3 nucleotides are TGTGCCAGCAGTGACCACGGACAGGGCTATGGCTACACCTTC. Its translation is CASSDHGQGYGYTF. This chain connects TRBV2 to TRBJ1-2; 8 bases agree with TRBD1. V lost 3 bases and J lost 4; bases outside the gene matches: 4. Germline CDR1 and CDR2: SNHLY and FYNNEI. The CDR3 covers 14 residues.

V usage is TRBV7-2 and J usage is TRBJ1-2; D is possibly TRBD1 (5 bases). Looked up from germline, CDR1 is SGHTA and CDR2 is FQGNSA. The CDR3 has 13 residues. The V end was cut by 5 bases, the J end by 0 bases, with 7 bases between. CDR3 sequence: CASSPDTNYGYTF. The CDR3 DNA is TGTGCCAGCAGCCCGGACACTAACTATGGCTACACCTTC.

This rearrangement joins TRBV5-1 to TRBJ2-1, with TRBD2 matching 10 bases. CDR1 SGHRS and CDR2 YFSETQ come from the germline V gene. The CDR3 length is 13 residues. J lost 5 bases, V lost 5 bases, and 1 base had no gene match. The CDR3 sequence is CASSTSGDNEQFF. The CDR3 DNA reads as TGCGCCAGCAGTACTAGCGGGGACAATGAGCAGTTCTTC. The full variable domain, with the rest looked up from reference TRBV5-1 and TRBJ2-1, is KAGVTQTPRYLIKTRGQQVTLSCSPISGHRSVSWYQQTPGQGLQFLFEYFSETQRNKGNFPGRFSGRQFSNSRSEMNVSTLELGDSALYLCASSTSGDNEQFFGPGTRLTVL.

V and J are TRBV9 and TRBJ1-1; D not certain. The CDR3 consists of 13 residues. The germline CDR1 and CDR2 sequences are SGDLS and YYNGEE. V shed 3 bases and J shed 1 base, with 7 bases lying between them. The CDR3 here is CASSAFRNTEAFF. As DNA, the CDR3 is TGTGCCAGCAGCGCCTTTAGGAACACTGAAGCTTTCTTT.

V and J are TRBV29-1 and TRBJ2-2; 7 nucleotides align to TRBD1. In germline, CDR1 is SQVTM, CDR2 ANQGSEA. V gave up 8 bases and J gave up 3 bases; unmatched junction bases: 3. This CDR3 region has 12 residues. In nucleotides, the CDR3 is TGCAGCTATACAGGGGACACCGGGGAGCTGTTTTTT. Amino acids: CSYTGDTGELFF.

This chain links TRBV4-2 with TRBJ2-1; tentative D call: TRBD2 (6 bases). This CDR3 spans 14 amino acids. The germline CDR1 and CDR2 sequences are LGHNA and YNFKEQ. The ends were cut back, 1 base at V and 8 bases at J, with 12 bases in the middle. The CDR3 DNA reads TGTGCCAGCAGCCAAGGGGAGAGGAGGGATGAGCAGTTCTTC. It encodes CASSQGERRDEQFF.

This chain joins TRBV11-3 and TRBJ2-7; 9 nucleotides align to TRBD1. The V gene's germline CDR1 is SGHNT and CDR2 YENEEA. J lost 3 bases, V lost 6 bases, and 3 bases had no gene match. This CDR3 is built from 13 residues. The chain's CDR3 is CASSRGQGYEQYF. CDR3 DNA sequence: TGTGCCAGCAGTAGGGGACAGGGCTACGAGCAGTACTTC.

The rearrangement links TRBV19 to TRBJ2-2, with D maybe TRBD2 (7 bases). The CDR3 is made up of 18 amino acids. Between the trimmed V and J ends, which lost 6 bases and 5 bases, there was a span of 25 bases. Germline V gives CDR1 LNHDA, CDR2 SQIVND (reference sequence). The DNA of the CDR3 is TGTGCCAGTAGCCGAAAGGGGGACGGGGGGCGCTGGACCGGGGAGCTGTTTTTT. Its translation: CASSRKGDGGRWTGELFF. Together with reference TRBV19 and TRBJ2-2, the CDR3 gives the full variable domain: DGGITQSPKYLFRKEGQNVTLSCEQNLNHDAMYWYRQDPGQGLRLIYYSQIVNDFQKGDIAEGYSVSREKKESFPLTVTSAQKNPTAFYLCASSRKGDGGRWTGELFFGEGSRLTVL.

V and J are TRBV19 and TRBJ1-1; D possibly corresponds to TRBD1 (5 bases). Per the germline V gene, CDR1 is LNHDA and CDR2 is SQIVND (reference sequence). CDR3 size: 13 residues. The V end lost 2 bases, the J end lost 7 bases, and 11 bases lay between the germline ends. This CDR3 reads CASSISRANEAFF. CDR3 sequence (DNA): TGTGCCAGTAGTATATCCAGGGCGAATGAAGCTTTCTTT.

The gene calls are TRBV19 and TRBJ1-1; 8 bases line up with TRBD1. CDR1 LNHDA and CDR2 SQIVND come from the germline V gene (reference sequence). The CDR3 contains 15 residues. Trimming cost V 5 bases and J 0 bases; bases outside gene matches: 5. CDR3 nucleotide sequence: TGTGCCAGTAGTGAGAAGACAGGGGTGAACACTGAAGCTTTCTTT. It yields the protein CASSEKTGVNTEAFF.

This clone appeared a few times. This chain connects TRBV10-2 to TRBJ1-4; no reliable D call. Germline lookup yields CDR1 WSHSY and CDR2 SAAADI. Trimming removed 2 bases at V and 0 bases at J, with 10 bases between. The CDR3 runs 16 residues. CDR3 coding DNA: TGCGCCAGCAGTGAGCAGCGATCTGCAACTAATGAAAAACTGTTTTTT. Protein: CASSEQRSATNEKLFF.

The chain combines TRBV12-3 or TRBV12-4 with TRBJ1-3; D is perhaps TRBD1 (5 bases). The CDR3 runs 13 residues. Trimming left V 5 bases short and J 7 bases short, with 12 bases between. The CDR3 coding sequence is TGTGCCAGCAGTGGTTCGGGGGGGAACACCATATATTTT. This codes for CASSGSGGNTIYF.

V usage is TRBV29-1 and J usage is TRBJ1-1; TRBD1 might be the D (5 bases). The germline V gene encodes CDR1 SQVTM and CDR2 ANQGSEA. The CDR3 has 12 residues. Trimming removed 3 bases from V and 6 bases from J, with 11 bases in between. The CDR3: CSVEPGFSEAFF. CDR3 coding DNA: TGCAGCGTTGAGCCAGGGTTCTCTGAAGCTTTCTTT. Full variable domain (missing parts from reference TRBV29-1 and TRBJ1-1): SAVISQKPSRDICQRGTSLTIQCQVDSQVTMMFWYRQQPGQSLTLIATANQGSEATYESGFVIDKFPISRPNLTFSTLTVSNMSPEDSSIYLCSVEPGFSEAFFGQGTRLTVV.

The chain is built from TRBV19 and TRBJ2-1, with D possibly TRBD2 on 6 matching bases. V was shortened by 6 bases and J by 3 bases, with 12 bases between the two germline ends. The V gene's germline CDR1 is LNHDA and CDR2 SQIVND (reference sequence). The CDR3 sequence is 14 residues long. The CDR3 coding sequence is TGTGCCAGTAGGGAGGGGCAGCTCTACAATGAGCAGTTCTTC. Translating it yields CASREGQLYNEQFF.

The V and J genes are TRBV7-8 and TRBJ2-2; TRBD1 is a possible D gene (5 bases). Trimming pared 5 bases from V and 2 bases from J, leaving 12 bases between. Looked up from germline, CDR1 is SGHVS and CDR2 is FQNEAQ. The CDR3 loop spans 15 amino acids. The CDR3 bases are TGTGCCAGCAGCCCGCAGGGCTTCAACACCGGGGAGCTGTTTTTT. Amino acids: CASSPQGFNTGELFF.

This clone was seen more than once but under ten times. The chain recombines TRBV18 with TRBJ2-7; possibly TRBD1 for D (6 bases). Trimming took 2 bases from V and 1 from J, leaving 9 bases between them. CDR1 is KGHSH and CDR2 is LQKENI in the germline V gene. CDR3 length equals 14 residues. The CDR3 reads CASSPDRRSYEQYF. As DNA, the CDR3 is TGTGCCAGCTCACCAGACAGGCGTTCCTACGAGCAGTACTTC.